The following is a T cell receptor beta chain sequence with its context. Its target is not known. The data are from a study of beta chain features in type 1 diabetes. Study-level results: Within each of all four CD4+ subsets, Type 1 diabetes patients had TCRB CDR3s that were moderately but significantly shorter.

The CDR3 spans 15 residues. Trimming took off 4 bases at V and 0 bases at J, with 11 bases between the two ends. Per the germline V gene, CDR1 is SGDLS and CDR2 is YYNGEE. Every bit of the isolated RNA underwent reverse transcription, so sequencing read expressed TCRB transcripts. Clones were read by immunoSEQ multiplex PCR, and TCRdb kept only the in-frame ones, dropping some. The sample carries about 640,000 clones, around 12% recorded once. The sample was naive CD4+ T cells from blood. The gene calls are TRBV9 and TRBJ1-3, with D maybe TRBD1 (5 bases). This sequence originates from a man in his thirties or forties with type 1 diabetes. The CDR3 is CASSYTGGSGNTIYF. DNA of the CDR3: TGTGCCAGCAGCTATACAGGAGGCTCTGGAAACACCATATATTTT.